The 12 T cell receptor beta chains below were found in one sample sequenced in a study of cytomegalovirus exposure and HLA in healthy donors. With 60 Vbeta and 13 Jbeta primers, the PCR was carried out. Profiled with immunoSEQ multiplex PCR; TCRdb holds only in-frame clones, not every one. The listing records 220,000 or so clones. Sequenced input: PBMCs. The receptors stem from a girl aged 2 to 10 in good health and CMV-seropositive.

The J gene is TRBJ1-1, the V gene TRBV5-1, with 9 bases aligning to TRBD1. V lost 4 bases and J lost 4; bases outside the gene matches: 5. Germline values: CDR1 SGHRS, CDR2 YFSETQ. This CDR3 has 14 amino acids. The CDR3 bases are TGCGCCAGCAGCCCACAGGGGGCCAGCACTGAAGCTTTCTTT. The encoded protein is CASSPQGASTEAFF.

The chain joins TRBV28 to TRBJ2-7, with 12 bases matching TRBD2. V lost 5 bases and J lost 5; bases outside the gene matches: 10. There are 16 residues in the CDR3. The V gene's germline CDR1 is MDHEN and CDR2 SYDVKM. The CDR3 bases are TGTGCCAGCAGTCCTTGGACTAGCGGGAAAATCAACGAGCAGTACTTC. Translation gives CASSPWTSGKINEQYF.

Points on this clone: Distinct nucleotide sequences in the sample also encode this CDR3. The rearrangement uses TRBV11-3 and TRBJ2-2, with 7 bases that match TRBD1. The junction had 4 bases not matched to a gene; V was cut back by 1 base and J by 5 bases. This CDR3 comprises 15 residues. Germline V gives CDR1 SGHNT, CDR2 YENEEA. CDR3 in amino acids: CASSLGQGSTGELFF. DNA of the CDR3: TGTGCCAGCAGCTTAGGACAGGGTTCGACCGGGGAGCTGTTTTTT.

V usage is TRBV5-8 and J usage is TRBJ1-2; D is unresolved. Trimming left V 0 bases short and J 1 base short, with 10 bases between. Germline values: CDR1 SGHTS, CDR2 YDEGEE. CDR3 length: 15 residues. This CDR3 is CASSLGVILNYGYTF. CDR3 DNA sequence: TGTGCCAGCAGCTTGGGAGTGATCCTTAACTATGGCTACACCTTC.

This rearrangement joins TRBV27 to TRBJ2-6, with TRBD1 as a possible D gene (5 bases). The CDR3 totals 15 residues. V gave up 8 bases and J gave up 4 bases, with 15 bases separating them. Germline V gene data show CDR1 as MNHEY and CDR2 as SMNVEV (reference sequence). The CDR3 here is CASGKGVSGANVLTF. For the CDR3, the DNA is TGTGCCAGCGGCAAAGGGGTGAGCGGGGCCAACGTCCTGACTTTC.

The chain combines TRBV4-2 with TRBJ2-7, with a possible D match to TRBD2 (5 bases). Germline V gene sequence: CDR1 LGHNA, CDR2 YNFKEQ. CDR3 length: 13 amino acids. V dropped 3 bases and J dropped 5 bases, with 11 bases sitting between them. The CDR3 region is CASSQTLGDEQYF. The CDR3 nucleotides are TGTGCCAGCAGCCAGACCCTGGGAGACGAGCAGTACTTC.

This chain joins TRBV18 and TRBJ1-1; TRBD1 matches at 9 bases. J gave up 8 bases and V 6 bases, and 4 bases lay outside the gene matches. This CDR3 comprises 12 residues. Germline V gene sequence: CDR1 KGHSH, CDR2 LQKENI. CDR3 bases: TGTGCCAGCTCCCCCGGGACAGGGGAAGCTTTCTTT. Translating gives CASSPGTGEAFF.

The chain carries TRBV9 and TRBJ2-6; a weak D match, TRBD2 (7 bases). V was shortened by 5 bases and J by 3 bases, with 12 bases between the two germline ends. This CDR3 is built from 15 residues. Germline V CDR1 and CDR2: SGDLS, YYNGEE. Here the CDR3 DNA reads TGTGCCAGCAGGGGGGGGCGAAGTGGGGCCAACGTCCTGACTTTC. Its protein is CASRGGRSGANVLTF.

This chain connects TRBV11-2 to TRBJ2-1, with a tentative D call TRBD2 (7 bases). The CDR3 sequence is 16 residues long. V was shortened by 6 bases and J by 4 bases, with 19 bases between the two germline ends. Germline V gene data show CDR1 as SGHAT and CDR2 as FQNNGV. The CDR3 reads CASSQRGGAGYNEQFF. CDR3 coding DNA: TGTGCCAGCAGTCAAAGGGGGGGGGCAGGGTACAATGAGCAGTTCTTC.

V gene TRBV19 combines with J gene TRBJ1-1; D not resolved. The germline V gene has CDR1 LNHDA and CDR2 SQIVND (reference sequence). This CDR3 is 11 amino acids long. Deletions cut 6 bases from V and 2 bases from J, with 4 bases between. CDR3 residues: CASSINTEAFF. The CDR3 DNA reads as TGTGCCAGTAGCATCAACACTGAAGCTTTCTTT.

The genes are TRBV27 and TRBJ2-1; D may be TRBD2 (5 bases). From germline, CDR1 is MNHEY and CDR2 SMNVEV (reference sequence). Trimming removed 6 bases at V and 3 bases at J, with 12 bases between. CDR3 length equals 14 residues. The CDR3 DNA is TGTGCCAGCAGACGACACCGGGACTACAATGAGCAGTTCTTC. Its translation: CASRRHRDYNEQFF.

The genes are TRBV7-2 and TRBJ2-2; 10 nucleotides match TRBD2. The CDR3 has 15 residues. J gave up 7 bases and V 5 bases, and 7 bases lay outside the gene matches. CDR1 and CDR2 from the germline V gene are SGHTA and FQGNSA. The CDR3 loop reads CASSPLAGVGGELFF. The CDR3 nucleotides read TGTGCCAGCAGCCCTCTAGCGGGAGTCGGCGGGGAGCTGTTTTTT.